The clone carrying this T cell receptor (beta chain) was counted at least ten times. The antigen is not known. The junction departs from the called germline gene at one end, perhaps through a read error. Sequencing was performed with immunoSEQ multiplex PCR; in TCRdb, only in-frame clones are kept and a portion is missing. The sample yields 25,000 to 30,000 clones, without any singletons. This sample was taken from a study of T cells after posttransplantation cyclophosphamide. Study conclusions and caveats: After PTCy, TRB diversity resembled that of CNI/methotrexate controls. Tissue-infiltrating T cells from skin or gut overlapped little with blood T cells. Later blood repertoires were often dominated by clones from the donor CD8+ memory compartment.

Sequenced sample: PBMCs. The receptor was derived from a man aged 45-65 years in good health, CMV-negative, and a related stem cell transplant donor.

This chain's CDR3 is CATGTEVRNRPQHF. The CDR3 nucleotides are TGTGCCACTGGGACAGAGGTGCGTAATCGGCCCCAGCATTTT. The V gene is TRBV10-3, the J gene TRBJ1-5, with TRBD1 matching 7 bases. Germline lookup yields CDR1 ENHRY and CDR2 SYGVKD. This CDR3 region has 14 residues.